The rows below give T cell receptor beta chains drawn from one sample of a study of T cells after yellow fever vaccination. MiXCR, applied by TCRdb to the 5' RACE reads, yields one record per CDR3 protein. The sample carries about 340,000 distinct CDR3 sequences, about 8.7% recorded once. The sequencing here drew on PBMCs, taken on the day of the first yellow fever vaccination. These receptors originate from a man aged 18 to 35 who received the YFV17D yellow fever vaccine. CDR3s include the opening cysteine and the closing phenylalanine or tryptophan. D genes are given only for firm matches. The size entry is marked missing in some rows and otherwise reads once, few, many or a size class.

>TRBJ2-1|TRBV5-1|-|many
CASSFGGVHNEQFF
TGCGCCAGCAGCTTTGGCGGGGTACACAATGAGCAGTTCTTC
>TRBJ2-7|TRBV7-9|TRBD2|many
CVIDGGSRTGEQYF
TGTGTCATCGACGGGGGGTCCCGCACCGGCGAGCAGTACTTC
>TRBJ2-2|TRBV19|-|few
CASSILGTGELFF
TGTGCCAGTAGTATTTTGGGGACCGGGGAGCTGTTTTTT
>TRBJ2-5|TRBV24-1|TRBD1|-
CATSPTGRETQYF
TGTGCCACCAGTCCGACAGGGCGAGAGACCCAGTACTTC
>TRBJ1-5|TRBV12-5|-|-
CASGLEEDQPQHF
TGTGCTAGTGGTTTGGAGGAGGACCAGCCCCAGCATTTT
>TRBJ1-5|TRBV5-1|-|many
CASSLGGYNQPQHF
TGTGCCAGCAGTTTAGGTGGCTACAATCAGCCCCAGCATTTT
>TRBJ1-3|TRBV5-1|-|few
CASSLDPKEDTIYF
TGCGCCAGCAGCTTGGATCCGAAGGAGGACACCATATATTTT
>TRBJ1-1|TRBV19|-|few
CASSIDPGRIRTEAFF
TGTGCCAGTAGTATAGATCCGGGACGGATTAGGACTGAAGCTTTCTTT
>TRBJ1-2|TRBV18|-|-
CASSPGVHGYTF
TGTGCCAGCTCACCCGGGGTGCATGGCTACACCTTC
>TRBJ2-7|TRBV6-1|-|few
CASSTGWRDNEQYF
TGTGCCAGCAGTACGGGATGGCGGGACAACGAGCAGTACTTC
>TRBJ2-1|TRBV13|-|few
CASSLSGAGSNEQFF
TGTGCCAGCAGCTTATCAGGGGCGGGAAGCAATGAGCAGTTCTTC
>TRBJ1-1|TRBV4-1|-|many
CASSRTLQGNTEAFF
TGCGCCAGCAGCCGTACATTACAGGGGAACACTGAAGCTTTCTTT
>TRBJ2-5|TRBV6-5|TRBD2|-
CASSRGLAGGSYQETQYF
TGTGCCAGCAGTCGGGGACTAGCGGGGGGAAGTTACCAAGAGACCCAGTACTTC
>TRBJ2-3|TRBV7-2|-|few
CASSFGSVGNTQYF
TGTGCCAGCAGCTTCGGCTCGGTTGGCAATACGCAGTATTTT
>TRBJ2-5|TRBV20-1|TRBD1|few
CSAIYRDRAETQYF
TGCAGTGCTATATACCGGGACAGGGCCGAGACCCAGTACTTC
>TRBJ1-1|TRBV7-9|-|few
CASSLGGRAEAFF
TGTGCCAGCAGCTTGGGGGGAAGGGCTGAAGCTTTCTTT
>TRBJ1-2|TRBV16|TRBD1|few
CASSHGTVYGYTF
TGTGCCAGCAGCCATGGGACAGTCTATGGCTACACCTTC
>TRBJ1-1|TRBV20-1|TRBD1|-
CSGQGAIMNTEAFF
TGCAGTGGACAGGGGGCGATCATGAACACTGAAGCTTTCTTT
>TRBJ2-5|TRBV7-9|TRBD1|-
CASSLDRDRGDETQYF
TGTGCCAGCAGCTTAGACCGGGACAGGGGAGATGAGACCCAGTACTTC
>TRBJ2-2|TRBV19|TRBD1|many
CASNPTGRIRNTGELFF
TGTGCCAGTAACCCGACAGGGCGAATAAGGAACACCGGGGAGCTGTTTTTT
>TRBJ2-2|TRBV12-3/TRBV12-4|TRBD2|few
CASSPPVRLAGAGELFF
TGTGCCAGCAGTCCACCCGTGAGGCTAGCGGGGGCCGGGGAGCTGTTTTTT
>TRBJ1-2|TRBV7-2|-|many
CASSSFSMAGLNGYTF
TGTGCCAGCAGCTCCTTTTCAATGGCAGGGCTAAATGGCTACACCTTC
>TRBJ2-5|TRBV6-1|-|-
CASSEARGTQETQYF
TGTGCCAGCAGTGAAGCACGAGGGACCCAAGAGACCCAGTACTTC
>TRBJ1-1|TRBV5-4|-|many
CASSLQGVNTEAFF
TGTGCCAGCAGCTTGCAGGGAGTGAACACTGAAGCTTTCTTT
>TRBJ1-6|TRBV20-1|TRBD1|few
CSASPGTGDSPLHF
TGCAGTGCTAGCCCCGGGACAGGGGACTCACCCCTCCACTTT
>TRBJ2-2|TRBV7-9|-|-
CASSSRINTGELFF
TGTGCCAGCAGCTCCAGGATTAACACCGGGGAGCTGTTTTTT
>TRBJ1-1|TRBV12-3/TRBV12-4|-|many
CASSPQGIGTEAFF
TGTGCCAGCAGCCCTCAGGGAATCGGCACTGAAGCTTTCTTT
>TRBJ2-2|TRBV6-6|-|few
CASIGPYTGELFF
TGTGCCAGTATCGGGCCCTACACCGGGGAGCTGTTTTTT
>TRBJ2-4|TRBV19|-|many
CASSIMGGGNIQYF
TGTGCCAGTAGTATCATGGGAGGTGGTAACATTCAGTACTTC
>TRBJ1-5|TRBV4-3|-|-
CASSQDHNQPQHF
TGCGCCAGCAGCCAAGATCATAATCAGCCCCAGCATTTT
>TRBJ2-1|TRBV12-3/TRBV12-4|-|-
CASSLRQVNEQLF
TGTGCCAGCAGTCTTCGACAGGTCAATGAGCAGCTCTTC
>TRBJ2-7|TRBV20-1|-|few
CSASQAGISYEQYF
TGCAGTGCTAGTCAGGCAGGGATCTCCTACGAGCAGTACTTC
>TRBJ2-1|TRBV7-8|-|few
CASSSPYGAQQNEQFF
TGTGCCAGCAGCTCCCCATACGGGGCCCAGCAGAATGAGCAGTTCTTC
>TRBJ1-2|TRBV6-4|-|few
CASSDILLFDSLEDYGYTF
TGTGCCAGCAGTGACATTCTCCTATTCGACAGCTTAGAGGACTATGGCTACACCTTC
>TRBJ1-1|TRBV24-1|-|-
CATSDGQNTEAFF
TGTGCCACCAGTGATGGACAGAACACTGAAGCTTTCTTT
>TRBJ2-5|TRBV11-2|-|-
CASSARTGKETQYF
TGTGCCAGCAGCGCACGAACGGGGAAAGAGACCCAGTACTTC
>TRBJ1-2|TRBV7-2|TRBD1|many
CASSSQTGGFYGYTF
TGTGCCAGCAGCTCTCAGACAGGGGGCTTCTATGGCTACACCTTC
>TRBJ2-3|TRBV12-3/TRBV12-4|-|many
CASSRDVTGRDTQYF
TGTGCCAGCAGTAGGGATGTGACGGGAAGGGATACGCAGTATTTT
>TRBJ2-3|TRBV12-3/TRBV12-4|TRBD2|-
CASSPSSGRADTQYF
TGTGCCAGCAGTCCCTCTAGCGGGAGGGCAGATACGCAGTATTTT
>TRBJ1-4|TRBV5-5|-|few
CASSPARGTNEKLFF
TGTGCCAGCAGCCCGGCAAGGGGGACTAATGAAAAACTGTTTTTT
>TRBJ1-2|TRBV7-8|-|-
CASSLPAGTGYGYTF
TGTGCCAGCAGCCTCCCGGCAGGGACTGGGTATGGCTACACCTTC
>TRBJ2-7|TRBV12-3/TRBV12-4|-|few
CASSLRGSADEQYF
TGTGCCAGCAGCCTCCGGGGGTCCGCGGACGAGCAGTACTTC
>TRBJ1-1|TRBV12-3/TRBV12-4|-|-
CASSPIGRGDTEAFF
TGTGCCAGCAGCCCAATAGGGCGGGGAGACACTGAAGCTTTCTTT